These 8 T cell receptor beta chains originate from one sample sequenced in a study of T-cell reconstitution after alpha-beta-depleted transplantation in children. Molecular barcoding with unique molecular identifiers was used for the TCRbeta library. TCRdb called the PCR reads again in MiXCR, with one record for every CDR3 protein. The sample carries roughly 670,000 distinct CDR3 sequences, around 13% recorded once. The sample in question was PBMCs, obtained before TCRalphabeta/CD19-depleted stem cell transplant. These receptors were obtained from a girl aged 2 to 10 with congenital amegakaryocytic thrombocytopenia, due to receive a stem cell transplant.

This clonotype was recorded many times. The chain has TRBV20-1 and TRBJ2-1; TRBD2 aligns across 8 bases. The V segment lost 6 bases and the J segment 4 bases; nucleotides outside the gene matches: 11. The germline V gene encodes CDR1 DFQATT and CDR2 SNEGSKA (reference sequence). The CDR3 contains 15 residues. In DNA form, the CDR3 reads TGCAGTGCGGGTCCCGCGGGAGGAATATACAATGAGCAGTTCTTC. This translates into CSAGPAGGIYNEQFF.

This clonotype was observed many times. The V call is TRBV20-1, the J call TRBJ2-1; D gene unclear. CDR1 is DFQATT and CDR2 is SNEGSKA in the germline V gene (reference sequence). There are 15 residues in the CDR3. Between the trimmed V and J ends, which lost 6 bases and 0 bases, there was a span of 15 bases. The CDR3 nucleotides read TGCAGTGCCAACCCTCCTACGAGCTCCTACAATGAGCAGTTCTTC. It translates to CSANPPTSSYNEQFF.

CDR3 nucleotide sequence: TGTGCCAGCAGTCACCCGGGGTTTCAGGCGATGGGCAATGAGCAGTTCTTC. Translating it yields CASSHPGFQAMGNEQFF. The chain recombines TRBV28 with TRBJ2-1; perhaps TRBD2 as D (5 bases). From germline, CDR1 is MDHEN and CDR2 SYDVKM. V shed 5 bases and J shed 6 bases, with 23 bases lying between them. This CDR3 region has 17 residues.

The V call is TRBV6-5, the J call TRBJ2-1, with 8 positions matching TRBD2. This CDR3 is built from 16 residues. Germline trimming cut 0 bases from V and 2 bases from J; bases unmatched to any gene: 3. Germline CDR1 and CDR2: MNHEY and SVGAGI. The CDR3 protein is CASSYSPSGPYNEQFF. The CDR3 coding sequence is TGTGCCAGCAGTTACTCGCCTAGCGGGCCCTACAATGAGCAGTTCTTC.

The rearrangement uses TRBV29-1 and TRBJ2-1; D tentatively fits TRBD1 or TRBD2 (5 bases each). Trimming shortened V by 3 bases and J by 0 bases, and 15 bases separated the two germline ends. Germline loops: CDR1 SQVTM, CDR2 ANQGSEA. CDR3 size: 16 residues. As DNA, the CDR3 is TGCAGCGTTGAGGACCCCGGGACCCGCTCCTACAATGAGCAGTTCTTC. It translates to CSVEDPGTRSYNEQFF.

This chain links TRBV6-1 with TRBJ1-6; D gene uncertain. The CDR3 runs 14 residues. Germline CDR1 reads MNHNS; CDR2 reads SASEGT. Trimming removed 10 bases at V and 7 bases at J, with 17 bases between. This CDR3 is CATKTVRMNSPLHF. In DNA form, the CDR3 reads TGTGCCACCAAAACCGTACGGATGAATTCACCCCTCCACTTT.

The chain links TRBV29-1 to TRBJ2-1, with TRBD2 matching 10 bases. This CDR3 has 16 residues. Germline V gene sequence: CDR1 SQVTM, CDR2 ANQGSEA. With V trimmed by 4 bases and J by 4 bases, 10 bases remained unmatched. In DNA, the CDR3 is TGCAGCGTTGCCAAAATTAGCGGGAGGATATACAATGAGCAGTTCTTC. Translated: CSVAKISGRIYNEQFF.

V is TRBV5-8 and J is TRBJ1-3; D is possibly TRBD1 (6 bases). This CDR3 is built from 18 residues. Germline loops: CDR1 SGHTS, CDR2 YDEGEE. V gave up 2 bases and J gave up 2 bases, with 20 bases separating them. The CDR3 loop reads CASSFLGALGIPGNTIYF. Written as DNA, the CDR3 is TGTGCCAGCAGCTTCTTGGGGGCCCTGGGGATTCCTGGAAACACCATATATTTT.